The 19 T cell receptor beta chains below all came from one sample that was sequenced in a study of beta chain features in type 1 diabetes. General study findings and limits: Within each of all four CD4+ subsets, Type 1 diabetes patients had TCRB CDR3s that were moderately but significantly shorter.

The investigators reverse transcribed all of the isolated RNA, so they sequenced expressed TCRB transcripts. The table came from immunoSEQ multiplex PCR; TCRdb's copy has only in-frame clones and leaves some out. The sample lists hundreds of thousands of clones, more than 13% occurring once. Their antigens are not known. The specimen sequenced was naive CD4+ T cells from blood. The receptor source for this set is a young man with type 1 diabetes.

The chain carries TRBV2 and TRBJ2-5; tentatively, D is TRBD1 (5 bases). V was trimmed by 5 bases and J by 3 bases, leaving 10 bases between them. The germline V gene has CDR1 SNHLY and CDR2 FYNNEI. The CDR3 extends over 13 amino acids. The CDR3 loop is CASSQGPEETQYF. In DNA form, the CDR3 reads TGTGCCAGCAGTCAGGGTCCAGAAGAGACCCAGTACTTC.

The chain links TRBV4-2 to TRBJ2-1, with 11 bases lining up with TRBD2. V shed 0 bases and J 3 bases; nucleotides not matched to a gene: 4. Germline CDR1 reads LGHNA; CDR2 reads YNFKEQ. CDR3 length: 17 residues. CDR3 amino acids: CASSQETGTSGYNEQFF. For the CDR3, the DNA is TGTGCCAGCAGCCAAGAGACCGGGACTAGCGGCTACAATGAGCAGTTCTTC.

The gene calls are TRBV15 and TRBJ1-4; D may be TRBD1 (5 bases). With 2 bases removed from V and 1 base from J, the gap between germline ends came to 11 bases. CDR1 is LNHNV, CDR2 YYDKDF, per germline (reference sequence). This CDR3 contains 16 residues. The CDR3 spells CATSRNRLGTNEKLFF. In nucleotides, the CDR3 is TGTGCCACCAGCAGAAACAGGCTCGGAACTAATGAAAAACTGTTTTTT.

The chain joins TRBV7-9 to TRBJ2-5, with D unresolved. CDR1 is SEHNR and CDR2 is FQNEAQ in the germline V gene (reference sequence). V dropped 5 bases and J dropped 1 base, with 14 bases sitting between them. The CDR3 has 15 amino acids. The CDR3 reads CASSRDLMVQETQYF. CDR3 coding DNA: TGTGCCAGCAGCCGAGACTTGATGGTCCAAGAGACCCAGTACTTC.

This clone was observed a handful of times. The chain uses TRBV29-1 and TRBJ1-2; the D gene is possibly TRBD1 (6 bases). The germline V and J ends were trimmed by 3 bases and 4 bases, with 9 bases remaining between them. Germline-derived CDR1 and CDR2 are SQVTM and ANQGSEA. The CDR3 is 12 amino acids. This CDR3 reads CSVDRDTYGYTF. DNA for the CDR3: TGCAGCGTTGATAGGGACACCTATGGCTACACCTTC.

The chain joins TRBV27 to TRBJ2-1; no definite D call. The CDR3 sequence is 13 residues long. The V end lost 5 bases, the J end lost 6 bases, and 11 bases lay between the germline ends. Germline assignment: CDR1 MNHEY and CDR2 SMNVEV (reference sequence). The CDR3: CASSLRNSNEQFF. CDR3 coding DNA: TGTGCCAGCAGTCTTAGAAATTCCAATGAGCAGTTCTTC.

About this clone: Other DNA sequences in this sample translate to the same CDR3. The V and J genes are TRBV29-1 and TRBJ1-5; D is perhaps TRBD1 (5 bases). Trimming cost V 6 bases and J 4 bases, with 13 bases left between them. From germline, CDR1 is SQVTM and CDR2 ANQGSEA. The CDR3 loop spans 13 amino acids. CDR3 residues: CSVSRGSNQPQHF. The CDR3, as DNA: TGCAGCGTCTCAAGGGGTTCTAATCAGCCCCAGCATTTT.

The V call is TRBV7-9, the J call TRBJ1-4; 9 bases line up with TRBD1. Germline CDR1 SEHNR, CDR2 FQNEAQ (reference sequence). The J segment lost 3 bases and the V segment lost 4 bases, leaving 6 bases of the junction unmatched. This CDR3 contains 16 residues. CDR3 DNA sequence: TGTGCCAGCAGCTCCGGGACAGGGACGGCTAATGAAAAACTGTTTTTT. It encodes CASSSGTGTANEKLFF. Supplemented by reference TRBV7-9 and TRBJ1-4, the full variable domain reads DTGVSQNPRHKITKRGQNVTFRCDPISEHNRLYWYRQTLGQGPEFLTYFQNEAQLEKSRLLSDRFSAERPKGSFSTLEIQRTEQGDSAMYLCASSSGTGTANEKLFFGSGTQLSVL.

The CDR3 spells CASSEYLAGGYNEQFF. CDR3 coding DNA: TGTGCCAGCAGTGAATATCTAGCGGGAGGATACAATGAGCAGTTCTTC. V and J are TRBV25-1 and TRBJ2-1, with 11 bases aligning to TRBD2. J gave up 4 bases and V 0 bases, and 2 bases lay outside the gene matches. This CDR3 contains 16 residues. Per germline, CDR1 MGHDK and CDR2 SYGVNS.

The V and J genes are TRBV29-1 and TRBJ1-2; D unresolved. Trimming took off 0 bases at V and 3 bases at J, with 11 bases between the two ends. This CDR3 contains 14 residues. From germline, CDR1 is SQVTM and CDR2 ANQGSEA. The CDR3 reads CSVEDPKVDYGYTF. CDR3 coding DNA: TGCAGCGTTGAAGATCCGAAGGTTGACTATGGCTACACCTTC.

This sequence joins TRBV30 and TRBJ2-7; 12 bases are a match to TRBD2. The CDR3 extends over 15 amino acids. Germline V gives CDR1 GTSNPN, CDR2 SVGIG (reference sequence). After removal of 3 bases from V and 2 bases from J, the junction contained 5 bases not matched to a gene. CDR3 in DNA: TGTGCCTGGAGGGAGACTAGCGGGAGACCCTACGAGCAGTACTTC. Its translation is CAWRETSGRPYEQYF. The variable domain in full, with the rest retrieved from reference TRBV30 and TRBJ2-7, is SQTIHQWPATLVQPVGSPLSLECTVEGTSNPNLYWYRQAAGRGLQLLFYSVGIGQISSEVPQNLSASRPQDRQFILSSKKLLLSDSGFYLCAWRETSGRPYEQYFGPGTRLTVT.

V and J are TRBV21-1 and TRBJ1-5. TRBV21-1 is a known pseudogene. The CDR3 contains 13 residues. The CDR3 region has the DNA TGTGCCAGCTGGGACTTTAGCAATCAGCCCCAGCATTTT. This translates into CASWDFSNQPQHF.

This clone was seen a handful of times. The chain employs TRBV4-3 and TRBJ2-1; 11 positions match TRBD2. Germline V gene sequence: CDR1 LGHNA, CDR2 YSLEER. The V gene end was trimmed by 4 bases and the J gene end by 12 bases; junction bases not matched to a gene: 5. CDR3 length: 13 amino acids. CDR3 bases: TGCGCCAGCAGCCTTAGCGGGGGGGTTGGGCAGTTCTTC. Its translation: CASSLSGGVGQFF.

Points on this clone: The junction does not match germline at one end; this may be a read error. The chain has TRBV7-7 and TRBJ2-7, with D possibly being TRBD1 (5 bases). Germline lookup yields CDR1 SSHAT and CDR2 FNYEAQ (reference sequence). The CDR3 spans 15 residues. The CDR3: CASSPTQGPRAEQYF. In nucleotides, the CDR3 is TGTGCTAGCAGCCCGACCCAGGGTCCCAGGGCCGAGCAGTACTTC. The full variable domain, with the rest looked up from reference TRBV7-7 and TRBJ2-7, is GAGVSQSPRYKVTKRGQDVTLRCDPISSHATLYWYQQALGQGPEFLTYFNYEAQPDKSGLPSDRFSAERPEGSISTLTIQRTEQRDSAMYRCASSPTQGPRAEQYFGPGTRLTVT.

The chain couples TRBV29-1 to TRBJ2-3; no clear D gene. This CDR3 is built from 14 residues. V was pared by 1 base and J by 1 base, with 9 bases between. Germline V gene lookup returns CDR1 SQVTM and CDR2 ANQGSEA. CDR3 sequence reads: CSVEGGQRTDTQYF. The CDR3 nucleotides read TGCAGCGTTGAAGGTGGGCAGCGCACAGATACGCAGTATTTT.

This clone was seen a few times. The V call is TRBV5-1, the J call TRBJ1-2, with 8 positions matching TRBD1. Germline CDR1 and CDR2: SGHRS and YFSETQ. This CDR3 spans 13 amino acids. The trim removed 10 bases at V and 6 bases at J, leaving 11 bases unmatched. CDR3 residues: CASKPTGVDGYTF. The CDR3 DNA sequence: TGCGCCTCCAAGCCGACAGGGGTTGATGGCTACACCTTC.

The rearrangement uses TRBV14 and TRBJ1-4; D remains ambiguous. The V gene's germline CDR1 is SGHDN and CDR2 FVKESK. This CDR3 is built from 11 residues. Trimming took off 3 bases at V and 8 bases at J, with 4 bases between the two ends. The CDR3 coding sequence is TGTGCCAGCAGCCACACCGAAAAACTGTTTTTT. Translation gives CASSHTEKLFF.

The chain combines TRBV5-1 with TRBJ1-3; D call uncertain. The CDR3 is 16 amino acids. V shed 0 bases and J shed 0 bases, with 10 bases lying between them. The germline gives CDR1 SGHRS, CDR2 YFSETQ. In DNA, the CDR3 is TGCGCCAGCAGCTTGGGAGGGAGCCTCTCTGGAAACACCATATATTTT. Encoded protein: CASSLGGSLSGNTIYF.

The sample holds a few counts of this clone. The chain couples TRBV9 to TRBJ2-4; 9 bases map to TRBD2. With V trimmed by 3 bases and J by 4 bases, 8 bases remained unmatched. Germline V gene data show CDR1 as SGDLS and CDR2 as YYNGEE. CDR3 length: 16 residues. The CDR3 sequence: CASSGSAGGTKNIQYF. The CDR3 coding sequence is TGTGCCAGCAGCGGATCAGCGGGGGGCACAAAAAACATTCAGTACTTC.